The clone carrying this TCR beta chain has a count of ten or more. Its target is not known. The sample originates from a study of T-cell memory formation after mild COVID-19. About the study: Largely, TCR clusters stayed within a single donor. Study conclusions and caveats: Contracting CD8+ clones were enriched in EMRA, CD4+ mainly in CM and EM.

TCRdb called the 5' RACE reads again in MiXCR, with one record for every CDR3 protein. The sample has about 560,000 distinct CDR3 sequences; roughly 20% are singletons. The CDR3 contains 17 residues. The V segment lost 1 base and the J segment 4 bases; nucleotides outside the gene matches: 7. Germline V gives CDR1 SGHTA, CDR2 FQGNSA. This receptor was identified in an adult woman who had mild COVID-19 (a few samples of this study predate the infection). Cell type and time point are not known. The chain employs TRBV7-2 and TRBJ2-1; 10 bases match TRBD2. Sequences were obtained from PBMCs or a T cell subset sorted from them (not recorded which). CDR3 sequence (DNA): TGTGCCAGCAGCTTAGTAGGTAGCGGGGGGCTTTACAATGAGCAGTTCTTC. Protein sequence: CASSLVGSGGLYNEQFF.